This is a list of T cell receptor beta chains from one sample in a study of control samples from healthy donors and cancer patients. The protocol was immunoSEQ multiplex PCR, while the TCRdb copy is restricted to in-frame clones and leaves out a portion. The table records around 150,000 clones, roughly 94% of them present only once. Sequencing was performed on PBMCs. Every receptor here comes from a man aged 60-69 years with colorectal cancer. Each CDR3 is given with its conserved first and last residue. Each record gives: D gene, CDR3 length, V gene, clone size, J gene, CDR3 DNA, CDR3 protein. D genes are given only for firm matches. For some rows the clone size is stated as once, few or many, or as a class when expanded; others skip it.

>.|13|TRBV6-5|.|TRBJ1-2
TGTGCCAGCAGACTACAGCCTAACTATGGCTACACCTTC
CASRLQPNYGYTF
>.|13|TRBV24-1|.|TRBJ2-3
TGTGCCACCGCCCCCCCGGGGATAGATACGCAGTATTTT
CATAPPGIDTQYF
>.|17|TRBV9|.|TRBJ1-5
TGTGCCAGCAGCCCTTCAGCGGAGGGCTATAGCAATCAGCCCCAGCATTTT
CASSPSAEGYSNQPQHF
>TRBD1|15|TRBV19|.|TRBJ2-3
TGTGCCAGTAGTATTGGCCACAGGGGTACAGATACGCAGTATTTT
CASSIGHRGTDTQYF
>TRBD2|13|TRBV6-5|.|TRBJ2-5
TGTGCCACCAAACGGCAGGGAGGGGAGACCCAGTACTTC
CATKRQGGETQYF
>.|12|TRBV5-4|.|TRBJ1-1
TGTGCCAGCAGGGCCGTCAACACTGAAGCTTTCTTT
CASRAVNTEAFF
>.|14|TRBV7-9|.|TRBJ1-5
TGTGCCAGCAGCTTAGGACTCCCCCTCGAGCCCCAGCATTTT
CASSLGLPLEPQHF
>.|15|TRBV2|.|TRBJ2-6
TGTGCCAGCAGTCGACAGAGCTCTGGGGCCAACGTCCTGACTTTC
CASSRQSSGANVLTF
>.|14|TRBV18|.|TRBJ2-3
TGTGCCAGCTCACCTGGGGGGAGCACAGATACGCAGTATTTT
CASSPGGSTDTQYF
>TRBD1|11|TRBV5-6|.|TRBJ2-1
TGTGCCAGCAGATCCGGGACAGGATGGTTCTTC
CASRSGTGWFF
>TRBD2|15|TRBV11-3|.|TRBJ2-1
TGTGCCAGCATTCAAGCGGGGGCCACCTACAATGAGCAGTTCTTC
CASIQAGATYNEQFF
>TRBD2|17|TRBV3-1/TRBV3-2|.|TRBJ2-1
TGTGCCAGCAGCCTCACTACGCGGGGGGGCTGCAACAATGAGCAGTTCTTC
CASSLTTRGGCNNEQFF
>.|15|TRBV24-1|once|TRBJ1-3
TGTGCCACCAGTGGGGTAGGGGCATCGGGAAACACCATATATTTT
CATSGVGASGNTIYF
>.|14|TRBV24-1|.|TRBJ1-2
TGTGCCACCAGTGATCGACAGGACATGAGGGGCTACACCTTC
CATSDRQDMRGYTF
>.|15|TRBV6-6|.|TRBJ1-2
TGTGCCAGCAGTCCCGAAGGGCAGCGGAGGCTTGGCTACACCTTC
CASSPEGQRRLGYTF
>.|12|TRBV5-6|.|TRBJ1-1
TGTGCCAGCAGCTTCGTGAACACTGAAGCTTTCTTT
CASSFVNTEAFF
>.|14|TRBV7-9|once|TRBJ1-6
TGTGCCACCGCTGAGGACACCCATAATTCACCCCTCCACTTT
CATAEDTHNSPLHF
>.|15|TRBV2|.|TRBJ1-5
TGTGCCAGCACCCAGGTGGCGGGTTCGGGACAGCCCCAGCATTTT
CASTQVAGSGQPQHF
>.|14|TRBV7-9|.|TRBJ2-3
TGTGCCAGCAGCTTATTTACGTCGACAGATACGCAGTATTTT
CASSLFTSTDTQYF
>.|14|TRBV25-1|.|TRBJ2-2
TGTGCCAGCAGCGGATTAATGAACACCGGGGAGCTGTTTTTT
CASSGLMNTGELFF
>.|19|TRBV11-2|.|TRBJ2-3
TGTGCCAGCAGCTTAGTCCTAGCTCTCGGGCAGTCGGGCACAGATACGCAGTATTTT
CASSLVLALGQSGTDTQYF
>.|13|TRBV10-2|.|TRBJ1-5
TGCGCCAGCAGTGATAATAGCAATCAGCCCCAGCATTTT
CASSDNSNQPQHF
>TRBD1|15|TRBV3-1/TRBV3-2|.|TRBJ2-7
TGTGCCAGCAGCCCCGGGACAGCGAGCTCCTACGAGCAGTACTTC
CASSPGTASSYEQYF
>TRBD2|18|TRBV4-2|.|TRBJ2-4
TGTGCCAGCAGCCAAGATCGGGGGGGCAGCCTAGCCAAAAACATTCAGTACTTC
CASSQDRGGSLAKNIQYF
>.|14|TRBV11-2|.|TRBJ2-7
TGTGCCAGCAGCTTAGGGCAGGGGTACTACGAGCAGTACTTC
CASSLGQGYYEQYF
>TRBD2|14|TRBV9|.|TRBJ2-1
TGTGCCAGCAGCGTCGCGGGGGGGAGGAATGAGCAGTTCTTC
CASSVAGGRNEQFF
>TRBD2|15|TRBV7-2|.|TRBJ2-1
TGTGCCAGCAGCTCCGGGGGGGCGGCCTACAATGAGCAGTTCTTC
CASSSGGAAYNEQFF
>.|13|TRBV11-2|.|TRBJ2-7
TGTGCCAGCACCTACGGGGGTGGGTACGAGCAGTACTTC
CASTYGGGYEQYF